The next 22 T cell receptor beta chains were all read from a single sample in a study of blood T cell repertoires in COVID-19. Clones were sequenced by immunoSEQ multiplex PCR, and TCRdb holds only the in-frame ones, with some missing. Of roughly 360,000 clones listed, less than 90% are singletons. Sequenced input: PBMCs or T cells enriched from blood (not recorded which). The receptor set was obtained from a woman aged 50 to 65 who had recovered from COVID-19.

The chain has TRBV11-3 and TRBJ1-1; D uncertain. The V end lost 3 bases, the J end lost 5 bases, and 13 bases lay between the germline ends. The germline V gene has CDR1 SGHNT and CDR2 YENEEA. The CDR3 is 14 residues long. The chain's CDR3 is CASSFRTGKTEAFF. DNA for the CDR3: TGTGCCAGCAGCTTTAGGACTGGAAAAACTGAAGCTTTCTTT.

This chain joins TRBV6-2 or TRBV6-3 and TRBJ1-1; 7 nucleotides match TRBD1. The CDR3 consists of 14 residues. CDR1 and CDR2 (germline): MNHEY, SVGEGT. The J segment lost 4 bases and the V segment lost 2 bases, leaving 4 bases of the junction unmatched. The CDR3 sequence: CASSYKGAVTEAFF. In DNA form, the CDR3 reads TGTGCCAGCAGTTACAAGGGGGCGGTCACTGAAGCTTTCTTT.

The rearrangement links TRBV3-1 (or the pseudogene TRBV3-2) to TRBJ2-5, with TRBD2 as a possible D gene (6 bases). Germline values: CDR1 LGHDT, CDR2 YNNKEL (reference sequence). Trimming took 2 bases from V and 2 from J, leaving 15 bases between them. The CDR3 is 16 amino acids. CDR3: CASSQRDFLKQETQYF. In DNA form, the CDR3 reads TGTGCCAGCAGCCAACGGGACTTTCTAAAGCAAGAGACCCAGTACTTC.

The chain joins TRBV5-4 to TRBJ1-2; D may be TRBD1 (5 bases). The V end lost 0 bases, the J end lost 8 bases, and 11 bases lay between the germline ends. The CDR3 is made up of 13 amino acids. In germline, CDR1 is SGHNT, CDR2 YYREEE (reference sequence). DNA for the CDR3: TGTGCCAGCAGCTTGGCAGGGACTTACGGCTACACCTTC. It is translated as CASSLAGTYGYTF.

J is TRBJ1-4 and V is TRBV19; D might be TRBD1 (5 bases). CDR1 LNHDA and CDR2 SQIVND come from the germline V gene (reference sequence). V lost 11 bases, J lost 0 bases, and 10 bases lay in between. This CDR3 spans 13 amino acids. The CDR3 nucleotides are TGTGCCTCATCAGGGCCAACTAATGAAAAACTGTTTTTT. This sequence encodes CASSGPTNEKLFF.

The rearrangement links TRBV7-9 to TRBJ2-7, with a tentative D call TRBD2 (6 bases). Germline-derived CDR1 and CDR2 are SEHNR and FQNEAQ (reference sequence). The CDR3 extends over 15 amino acids. The germline V and J ends were trimmed by 5 bases and 0 bases, with 14 bases remaining between them. The CDR3, as DNA: TGTGCCAGCAGCAAATCAGGGCGGGGCTCCTACGAGCAGTACTTC. Protein product: CASSKSGRGSYEQYF.

This chain links TRBV6-5 with TRBJ2-1; 7 bases agree with TRBD2. With V trimmed by 2 bases and J by 6 bases, 10 bases remained unmatched. The CDR3 extends over 16 amino acids. Germline V gene sequence: CDR1 MNHEY, CDR2 SVGAGI. The CDR3 DNA follows: TGTGCCAGCAGTTACCGTAGCGCGGGAGCAGGCAATGAGCAGTTCTTC. Translation: CASSYRSAGAGNEQFF.

V gene TRBV11-2 combines with J gene TRBJ2-7; D not resolved. V dropped 2 bases and J dropped 6 bases, with 5 bases sitting between them. Germline CDR1 reads SGHAT; CDR2 reads FQNNGV. The length of the CDR3 is 11 residues. The DNA of the CDR3 is TGTGCCAGCAGCTTACGAGGCGAGCAGTACTTC. This gives the protein CASSLRGEQYF.

The chain couples TRBV13 to TRBJ2-7; 9 nucleotides match TRBD1. V lost 3 bases to trimming and J lost 2 bases; unmatched junction nucleotides: 2. This CDR3 is built from 14 residues. The germline V gene encodes CDR1 PRHDT and CDR2 FYEKMQ (reference sequence). The CDR3 DNA follows: TGTGCCAGCAGCTTCGGGACAGGGACCTACGAGCAGTACTTC. Translated, it gives CASSFGTGTYEQYF.

The genes are TRBV19 and TRBJ1-2; D gene uncertain. CDR3 length: 13 residues. The V gene's germline CDR1 is LNHDA and CDR2 SQIVND (reference sequence). V was trimmed by 5 bases and J by 0 bases, leaving 7 bases between them. The CDR3: CASSEVANYGYTF. The CDR3 nucleotides read TGTGCCAGTAGTGAAGTAGCTAACTATGGCTACACCTTC.

The chain's CDR3 is CASSEGTGSYEQYF. CDR3 sequence (DNA): TGTGCCAGCAGTGAAGGGACAGGGTCCTACGAGCAGTACTTC. This rearrangement joins TRBV2 to TRBJ2-7; TRBD1 matches 8 bases. V gave up 1 base and J gave up 1 base; unmatched junction bases: 0. CDR1 is SNHLY, CDR2 FYNNEI, per germline. This CDR3 is built from 14 residues. The variable domain in full, completed from reference TRBV2 and TRBJ2-7, reads EPEVTQTPSHQVTQMGQEVILRCVPISNHLYFYWYRQILGQKVEFLVSFYNNEISEKSEIFDDQFSVERPDGSNFTLKIRSTKLEDSAMYFCASSEGTGSYEQYFGPGTRLTVT.

In DNA form, the CDR3 reads TGTGCCAGCAGCTCAACGGACAGCCCAAACACTGAAGCTTTCTTT. Translated: CASSSTDSPNTEAFF. The chain joins TRBV7-3 to TRBJ1-1; tentative D call: TRBD1 (6 bases). V dropped 4 bases and J dropped 2 bases, with 14 bases sitting between them. This CDR3 is built from 15 residues. Per germline, CDR1 SGHTA and CDR2 FQGTGA.

The chain is built from TRBV2 and TRBJ2-6; possible D gene TRBD1, 5 bases. There are 16 residues in the CDR3. Germline values: CDR1 SNHLY, CDR2 FYNNEI. Trimming cost V 6 bases and J 0 bases, with 12 bases left between them. The CDR3 sequence: CASRPDSGSGANVLTF. The CDR3, as DNA: TGTGCCAGCAGACCCGACAGTGGCTCTGGGGCCAACGTCCTGACTTTC.

The chain employs TRBV6-2 or TRBV6-3 and TRBJ2-1; TRBD2 is a possible D gene (6 bases). The CDR3 spans 15 residues. Germline V gene sequence: CDR1 MNHEY, CDR2 SVGEGT. Trimming pared 5 bases from V and 3 bases from J, leaving 14 bases between. The CDR3 nucleotides are TGTGCCAGCAGTCCGATGAGGGGACTCTACAATGAGCAGTTCTTC. Translation gives CASSPMRGLYNEQFF.

J is TRBJ1-1 and V is TRBV30; D call uncertain. Trimming took 8 bases from V and 4 from J, leaving 17 bases between them. CDR3 length: 13 residues. Germline V lookup: CDR1 GTSNPN, CDR2 SVGIG (reference sequence). CDR3 loop: CATYDIRPTEAFF. CDR3 nucleotides: TGTGCCACCTATGACATACGTCCCACTGAAGCTTTCTTT. Full variable domain (outside the CDR3, taken from reference TRBV30 and TRBJ1-1): SQTIHQWPATLVQPVGSPLSLECTVEGTSNPNLYWYRQAAGRGLQLLFYSVGIGQISSEVPQNLSASRPQDRQFILSSKKLLLSDSGFYLCATYDIRPTEAFFGQGTRLTVV.

The chain uses TRBV7-3 and TRBJ2-7; 7 bases line up with TRBD2. The ends lost 4 bases at V and 6 bases at J; junction bases unmatched: 6. Germline values: CDR1 SGHTA, CDR2 FQGTGA. This CDR3 has 13 residues. The CDR3 spells CASSSEPGGEQYF. In DNA, the CDR3 is TGTGCCAGCAGCTCCGAGCCGGGGGGCGAGCAGTACTTC.

V usage is TRBV6-5 and J usage is TRBJ1-2, with 8 positions matching TRBD1. Germline loops: CDR1 MNHEY, CDR2 SVGAGI. The CDR3 contains 13 residues. J gave up 2 bases and V 11 bases, and 7 bases lay outside the gene matches. CDR3 sequence: CALRGQVNYGYTF. CDR3 nucleotide sequence: TGTGCCCTCAGGGGGCAGGTCAACTATGGCTACACCTTC.

There are a few counts of this clone. The rearrangement links TRBV5-1 to TRBJ2-1; TRBD2 agrees at 12 bases. Germline CDR1 and CDR2: SGHRS and YFSETQ. The CDR3 runs 18 residues. V shed 0 bases, J shed 3 bases, and the junction held 7 bases outside the gene matches. The CDR3 sequence is CASSLAVLAGGNYNEQFF. Here the CDR3 DNA reads TGCGCCAGCAGCTTGGCCGTGCTAGCGGGGGGGAACTACAATGAGCAGTTCTTC.

This chain links TRBV20-1 with TRBJ1-1; 7 nucleotides agree with TRBD1. V was clipped by 6 bases and J by 10 bases; unmatched bases: 8. Germline V gene lookup returns CDR1 DFQATT and CDR2 SNEGSKA (reference sequence). The CDR3 covers 11 residues. This CDR3 reads CSARQGGSAFF. In DNA, the CDR3 is TGCAGTGCGAGACAGGGCGGTTCAGCTTTCTTT.

This chain uses TRBV12-3 or TRBV12-4 with TRBJ1-2; D call uncertain. The V end was cut by 3 bases, the J end by 4 bases, with 9 bases between. The CDR3 runs 13 residues. The CDR3 spells CASSFEGLYGYTF. CDR3 nucleotides: TGTGCCAGCAGTTTTGAGGGTCTCTATGGCTACACCTTC.

V and J are TRBV4-1 and TRBJ1-2, with D uncertain. V was trimmed by 0 bases and J by 2 bases, leaving 19 bases between them. Germline-derived CDR1 and CDR2 are MGHRA and YSYEKL. The CDR3 is 18 amino acids. The CDR3: CASSQESGQQQYNYGYTF. In DNA form, the CDR3 reads TGCGCCAGCAGCCAAGAATCAGGTCAACAGCAGTACAACTATGGCTACACCTTC.

In its sample, this clone was seen a few times. The chain combines TRBV7-8 with TRBJ2-7; 10 bases fit TRBD1. CDR1 is SGHVS, CDR2 FQNEAQ, per germline. V dropped 2 bases and J dropped 5; count of bases not matched to a gene: 6. The CDR3 sequence is 15 residues long. This CDR3 reads CASSLWWTGGHEQYF. CDR3 in DNA: TGTGCCAGCAGCTTATGGTGGACAGGGGGACACGAGCAGTACTTC.